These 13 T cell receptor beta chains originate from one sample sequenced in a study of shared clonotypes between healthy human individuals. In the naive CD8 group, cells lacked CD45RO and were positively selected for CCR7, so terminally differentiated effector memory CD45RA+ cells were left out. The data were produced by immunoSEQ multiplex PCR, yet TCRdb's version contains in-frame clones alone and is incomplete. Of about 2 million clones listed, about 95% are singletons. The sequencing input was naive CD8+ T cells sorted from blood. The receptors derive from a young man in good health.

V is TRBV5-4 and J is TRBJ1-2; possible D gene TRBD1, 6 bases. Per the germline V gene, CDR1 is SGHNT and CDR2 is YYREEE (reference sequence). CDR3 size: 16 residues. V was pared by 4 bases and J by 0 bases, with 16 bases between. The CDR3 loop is CASSDPGDWPNYGYTF. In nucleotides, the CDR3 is TGTGCCAGCAGCGACCCAGGGGATTGGCCTAACTATGGCTACACCTTC.

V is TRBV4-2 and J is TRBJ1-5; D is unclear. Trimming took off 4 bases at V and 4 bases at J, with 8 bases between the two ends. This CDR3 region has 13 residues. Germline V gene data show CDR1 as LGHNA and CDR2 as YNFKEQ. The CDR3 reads CASSRLINQPQHF. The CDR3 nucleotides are TGTGCCAGCAGCCGGTTAATAAATCAGCCCCAGCATTTT.

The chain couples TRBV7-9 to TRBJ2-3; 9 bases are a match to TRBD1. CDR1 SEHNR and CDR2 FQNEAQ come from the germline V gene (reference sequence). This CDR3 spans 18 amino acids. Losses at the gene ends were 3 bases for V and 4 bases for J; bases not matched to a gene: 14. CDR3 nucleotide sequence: TGTGCCAGCAGCTTCCTGACAGGGGGAACGAGCAAGGCAGATACGCAGTATTTT. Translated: CASSFLTGGTSKADTQYF.

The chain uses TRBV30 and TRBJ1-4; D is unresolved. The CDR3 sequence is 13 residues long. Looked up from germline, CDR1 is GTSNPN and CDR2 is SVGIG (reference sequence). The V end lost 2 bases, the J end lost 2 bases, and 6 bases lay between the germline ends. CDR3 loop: CAWSLGTNEKLFF. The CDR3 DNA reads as TGTGCCTGGAGTTTGGGGACTAATGAAAAACTGTTTTTT.

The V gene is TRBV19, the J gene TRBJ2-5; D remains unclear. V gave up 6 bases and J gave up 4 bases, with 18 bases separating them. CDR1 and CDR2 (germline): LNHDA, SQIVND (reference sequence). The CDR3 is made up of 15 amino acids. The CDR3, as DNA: TGTGCCAGTAGCGCAAACCCAGGTGGAGCAGAGACCCAGTACTTC. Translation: CASSANPGGAETQYF.

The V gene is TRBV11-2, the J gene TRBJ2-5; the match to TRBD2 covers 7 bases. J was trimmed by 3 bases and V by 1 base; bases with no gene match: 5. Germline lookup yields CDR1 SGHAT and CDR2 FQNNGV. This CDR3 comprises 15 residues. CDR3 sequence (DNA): TGTGCCAGCAGCTTAGGGGCGGGAGCTAAAGAGACCCAGTACTTC. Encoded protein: CASSLGAGAKETQYF.

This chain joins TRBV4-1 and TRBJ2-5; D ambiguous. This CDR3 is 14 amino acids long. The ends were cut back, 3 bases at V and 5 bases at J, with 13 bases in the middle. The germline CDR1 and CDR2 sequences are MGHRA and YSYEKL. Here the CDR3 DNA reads TGCGCCAGCAGCCAGAGTAGCACAATGGAGACCCAGTACTTC. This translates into CASSQSSTMETQYF.

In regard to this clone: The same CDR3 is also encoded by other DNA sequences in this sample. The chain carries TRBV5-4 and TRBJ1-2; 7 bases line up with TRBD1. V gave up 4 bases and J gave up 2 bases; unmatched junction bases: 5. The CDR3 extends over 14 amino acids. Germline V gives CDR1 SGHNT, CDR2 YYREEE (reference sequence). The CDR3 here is CASSPDRANYGYTF. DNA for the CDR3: TGTGCCAGCAGCCCCGACAGGGCAAACTATGGCTACACCTTC.

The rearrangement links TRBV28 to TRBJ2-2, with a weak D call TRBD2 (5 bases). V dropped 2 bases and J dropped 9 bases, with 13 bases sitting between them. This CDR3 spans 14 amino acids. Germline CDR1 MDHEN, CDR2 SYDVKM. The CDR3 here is CASSLRGWGRELFF. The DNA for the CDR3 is TGTGCCAGCAGTTTACGGGGTTGGGGTCGGGAGCTGTTTTTT.

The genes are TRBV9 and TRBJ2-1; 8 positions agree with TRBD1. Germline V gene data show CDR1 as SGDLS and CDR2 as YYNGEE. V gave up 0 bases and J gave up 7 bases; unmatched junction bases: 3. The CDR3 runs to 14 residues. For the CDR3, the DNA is TGTGCCAGCAGCGTAGCCGACAGGGGTAATGAGCAGTTCTTC. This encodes CASSVADRGNEQFF.

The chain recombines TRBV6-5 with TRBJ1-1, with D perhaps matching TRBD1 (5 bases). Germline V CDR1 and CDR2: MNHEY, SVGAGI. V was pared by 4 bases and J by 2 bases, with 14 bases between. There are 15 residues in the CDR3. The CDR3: CASSSPDRGNTEAFF. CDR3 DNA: TGTGCCAGCAGTTCCCCCGACAGAGGAAACACTGAAGCTTTCTTT.

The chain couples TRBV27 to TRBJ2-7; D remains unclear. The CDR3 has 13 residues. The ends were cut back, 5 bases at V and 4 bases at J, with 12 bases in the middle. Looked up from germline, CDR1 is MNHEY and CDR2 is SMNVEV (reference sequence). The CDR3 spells CASSPIENYEQYF. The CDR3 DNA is TGTGCCAGCAGTCCTATCGAGAATTACGAGCAGTACTTC.

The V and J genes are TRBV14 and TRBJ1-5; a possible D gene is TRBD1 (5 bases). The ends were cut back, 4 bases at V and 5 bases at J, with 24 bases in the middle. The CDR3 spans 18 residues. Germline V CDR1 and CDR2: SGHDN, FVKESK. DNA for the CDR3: TGTGCCAGCAGCCGCCCAACGACAGAACCCAAAGGGGATCAGCCCCAGCATTTT. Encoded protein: CASSRPTTEPKGDQPQHF.